This T cell receptor (beta chain) comes out of a study of CD4 T cells in relation to SARS-CoV-2 and coronaviruses. TCRdb keeps only in-frame clones here, not all; method: immunoSEQ multiplex PCR. This table holds about 43,000 clones, almost 85% found once. V was shortened by 8 bases and J by 0 bases, with 11 bases between the two germline ends. The CDR3 is 14 residues long. Per germline, CDR1 ENHRY and CDR2 SYGVKD. As concerns this clone: Its antigen is currently unknown.

The sample was naive CD4+ T cells from PBMCs, cultured in vitro. Specified subset: naive CD4+ T cells isolated by negative enrichment. This chain links TRBV10-3 with TRBJ1-3; D possibly corresponds to TRBD1 (6 bases). This receptor was taken from an adult with COVID-19. The CDR3 protein is CAIRDNNSGNTIYF. In nucleotides, the CDR3 is TGTGCCATCCGGGACAACAACTCTGGAAACACCATATATTTT.